The rows below give T cell receptor beta chains drawn from one sample of a study of OX40 agonist ivuxolimab in advanced cancers. Only in-frame clones appear in the TCRdb table, and some are missing; sequencing was by immunoSEQ multiplex PCR. The data hold roughly 30,000 clones, with 90% to 95% observed a single time. The sequences come from CD4+ or CD8+ T cells sorted from blood, collected in a trial of the OX40 agonist ivuxolimab. The receptors come from an adult with an advanced solid tumor such as melanoma, head and neck, liver or kidney cancer. CDR3s include the opening cysteine and the closing phenylalanine or tryptophan. The order of the fields is clone size, D gene, J gene, V gene, CDR3 protein, CDR3 DNA. D genes are given only for firm matches. Expanded clones get a size class; other rows say once, few or many, or leave the size out.

clone size: once
D gene: -
J gene: TRBJ2-7
V gene: TRBV11-3
CDR3 protein: CASSLSGGIYEQYF
CDR3 DNA: TGTGCCAGCAGCCTCTCGGGGGGCATCTACGAGCAGTACTTC

clone size: -
D gene: TRBD2
J gene: TRBJ2-7
V gene: TRBV2
CDR3 protein: CASSGQPGLASEQYF
CDR3 DNA: TGTGCCAGCAGTGGACAGCCGGGACTAGCTTCCGAGCAGTACTTC

clone size: -
D gene: -
J gene: TRBJ2-7
V gene: TRBV4-1
CDR3 protein: CASSQGGAGQSREQYF
CDR3 DNA: TGCGCCAGCAGCCAAGGGGGGGCGGGACAGTCGAGAGAGCAGTACTTC

clone size: -
D gene: -
J gene: TRBJ2-5
V gene: TRBV7-6
CDR3 protein: CASSLEGRQETQYF
CDR3 DNA: TGTGCCAGCAGCTTAGAGGGACGCCAAGAGACCCAGTACTTC

clone size: -
D gene: TRBD2
J gene: TRBJ2-3
V gene: TRBV19
CDR3 protein: CASRLAGGGDTQYF
CDR3 DNA: TGTGCCAGTAGACTAGCGGGAGGGGGAGATACGCAGTATTTT

clone size: -
D gene: -
J gene: TRBJ2-2
V gene: TRBV7-9
CDR3 protein: CASSLSGVTNTGELFF
CDR3 DNA: TGTGCCAGCAGCTTATCTGGGGTAACGAACACCGGGGAGCTGTTTTTT

clone size: -
D gene: TRBD1
J gene: TRBJ2-7
V gene: TRBV11-3
CDR3 protein: CASSGDRVEQYF
CDR3 DNA: TGTGCCAGCAGCGGGGACAGGGTCGAGCAGTACTTC

clone size: -
D gene: -
J gene: TRBJ1-1
V gene: TRBV7-9
CDR3 protein: CASSLAAPQNEAFF
CDR3 DNA: TGTGCCAGCAGCTTAGCAGCTCCCCAGAATGAAGCTTTCTTT

clone size: -
D gene: -
J gene: TRBJ2-2
V gene: TRBV25-1
CDR3 protein: CASSVGGGELFF
CDR3 DNA: TGTGCCAGCAGTGTCGGAGGCGGGGAGCTGTTTTTT

clone size: medium-sized
D gene: -
J gene: TRBJ2-7
V gene: TRBV9
CDR3 protein: CASSVDSSYEQYF
CDR3 DNA: TGTGCCAGCAGCGTAGACAGCTCCTACGAGCAGTACTTC

clone size: -
D gene: TRBD1
J gene: TRBJ1-1
V gene: TRBV27
CDR3 protein: CASSPRQGTLNTEAFF
CDR3 DNA: TGTGCCAGCAGCCCCCGACAGGGAACTTTGAACACTGAAGCTTTCTTT

clone size: -
D gene: -
J gene: TRBJ2-1
V gene: TRBV19
CDR3 protein: CASSITAGPYNEQFF
CDR3 DNA: TGTGCCAGTAGTATTACGGCGGGACCCTACAATGAGCAGTTCTTC

clone size: few
D gene: TRBD1
J gene: TRBJ1-1
V gene: TRBV25-1
CDR3 protein: CASSESGGGTEAFF
CDR3 DNA: TGTGCCAGCAGTGAATCAGGGGGGGGCACTGAAGCTTTCTTT

clone size: -
D gene: TRBD1
J gene: TRBJ2-7
V gene: TRBV6-6
CDR3 protein: CASSLGQGVLAYEQYF
CDR3 DNA: TGTGCCAGCAGCTTAGGGCAGGGGGTTTTGGCCTACGAGCAGTACTTC

clone size: once
D gene: -
J gene: TRBJ2-1
V gene: TRBV14
CDR3 protein: CASSQGGWNEQFF
CDR3 DNA: TGTGCCAGCAGCCAAGGGGGATGGAATGAGCAGTTCTTC

clone size: -
D gene: -
J gene: TRBJ2-6
V gene: TRBV9
CDR3 protein: CASSVEPGTGANVLTF
CDR3 DNA: TGTGCCAGCAGCGTAGAACCGGGGACTGGGGCCAACGTCCTGACTTTC

clone size: -
D gene: TRBD1
J gene: TRBJ2-7
V gene: TRBV27
CDR3 protein: CASKGQATYEQYF
CDR3 DNA: TGTGCCAGCAAGGGACAGGCGACTTACGAGCAGTACTTC

clone size: -
D gene: -
J gene: TRBJ2-2
V gene: TRBV4-3
CDR3 protein: CASSQDQAGFLTGELFF
CDR3 DNA: TGCGCCAGCAGCCAAGATCAGGCCGGCTTCCTCACCGGGGAGCTGTTTTTT

clone size: -
D gene: -
J gene: TRBJ2-7
V gene: TRBV5-1
CDR3 protein: CASSSSIEQYF
CDR3 DNA: TGCGCCAGCAGCTCGTCAATCGAGCAGTACTTC

clone size: -
D gene: TRBD2
J gene: TRBJ2-7
V gene: TRBV4-3
CDR3 protein: CASSQGIRAGGDEQYF
CDR3 DNA: TGCGCCAGCAGCCAAGGGATCAGAGCGGGAGGAGACGAGCAGTACTTC

clone size: -
D gene: -
J gene: TRBJ1-4
V gene: TRBV6-1
CDR3 protein: CASSEGWGTNEKLFF
CDR3 DNA: TGTGCCAGCAGTGAAGGGTGGGGGACTAATGAAAAACTGTTTTTT

clone size: -
D gene: -
J gene: TRBJ2-5
V gene: TRBV4-1
CDR3 protein: CASSPFFGGDETQYF
CDR3 DNA: TGCGCCAGCAGCCCCTTTTTCGGAGGGGACGAGACCCAGTACTTC

clone size: -
D gene: TRBD1
J gene: TRBJ1-2
V gene: TRBV5-1
CDR3 protein: CASSLGTGVVGPYGYTF
CDR3 DNA: TGCGCCAGCAGCTTGGGGACAGGGGTGGTTGGACCCTATGGCTACACCTTC

clone size: -
D gene: -
J gene: TRBJ2-3
V gene: TRBV7-3
CDR3 protein: CASSQGGTDTQYF
CDR3 DNA: TGTGCCAGCAGCCAGGGGGGGACAGATACGCAGTATTTT

clone size: -
D gene: -
J gene: TRBJ2-7
V gene: TRBV7-9
CDR3 protein: CASSSKGEYAREQYF
CDR3 DNA: TGTGCCAGCAGCTCGAAAGGGGAGTATGCCAGAGAGCAGTACTTC

clone size: -
D gene: -
J gene: TRBJ1-4
V gene: TRBV6-5
CDR3 protein: CASSYSTDEKLFF
CDR3 DNA: TGTGCCAGCAGTTACTCAACTGACGAAAAACTGTTTTTT

clone size: -
D gene: -
J gene: TRBJ2-1
V gene: TRBV7-8
CDR3 protein: CASSLDPSNEQFF
CDR3 DNA: TGTGCCAGCAGCTTGGACCCTAGCAATGAGCAGTTCTTC

clone size: -
D gene: TRBD1
J gene: TRBJ1-1
V gene: TRBV6-1
CDR3 protein: CASKLKAGGGTEAFF
CDR3 DNA: TGTGCCAGCAAACTAAAAGCAGGGGGGGGCACTGAAGCTTTCTTT

clone size: -
D gene: -
J gene: TRBJ2-7
V gene: TRBV9
CDR3 protein: CASSGDTYEQYF
CDR3 DNA: TGTGCCAGCAGCGGAGACACCTACGAGCAGTACTTC